These 10 T cell receptor beta chains originate from one sample sequenced in a study of CD8 T cells in Susac syndrome. Random hexamers were used to reverse transcribe an amount of about 0.45 to 1 ug RNA. One entry per CDR3 protein results from TCRdb running MiXCR on the immunoSEQ multiplex PCR reads. Found here are more than 150,000 distinct CDR3 sequences, 85% to 95% of them singletons; the top ten hold about 0.15%. Material for sequencing was CD8+ T cells from PBMCs. The receptors were sampled from a human donor with Susac syndrome.

The chain has TRBV7-9 and TRBJ2-2; D gene uncertain. Trimming shortened V by 5 bases and J by 6 bases, and 7 bases separated the two germline ends. Germline V lookup: CDR1 SEHNR, CDR2 FQNEAQ (reference sequence). This CDR3 has 12 residues. This chain's CDR3 is CASSPWSGELFF. Here the CDR3 DNA reads TGTGCCAGCAGCCCCTGGTCCGGGGAGCTGTTTTTT.

In DNA, the CDR3 is TGTGCCAGCAGGGACAGCCTAGCCAAAAACATTCAGTACTTC. Its translation: CASRDSLAKNIQYF. The chain couples TRBV6-5 to TRBJ2-4, with a possible D match to TRBD1 (6 bases). The V end was cut by 6 bases, the J end by 0 bases, with 9 bases between. This CDR3 contains 14 residues. Per germline, CDR1 MNHEY and CDR2 SVGAGI.

This chain joins TRBV20-1 and TRBJ1-5; D not resolved. Between the trimmed V and J ends, which lost 3 bases and 0 bases, there was a span of 9 bases. The CDR3 is 14 amino acids. Per germline, CDR1 DFQATT and CDR2 SNEGSKA (reference sequence). CDR3 sequence (DNA): TGCAGTGCTAGCCCCGACAATAGCAATCAGCCCCAGCATTTT. This codes for CSASPDNSNQPQHF.

This clonotype was found once. This likely comes from a read error, as the CDR3 has no conserved phenylalanine or tryptophan at its end. The chain combines TRBV27 with TRBJ1-5; possible D gene TRBD1, 5 bases. CDR1 MNHEY and CDR2 SMNVEV come from the germline V gene (reference sequence). The CDR3 is 15 residues long. V was trimmed by 5 bases and J by 4 bases, leaving 15 bases between them. The CDR3 DNA sequence: TGTGCCAGCAGTCAACGGGACGGCGCGAATCAGCCCCAGCATCTT. It codes for CASSQRDGANQPQHL.

V gene TRBV3-1 combines with J gene TRBJ1-6; D gene uncertain. V dropped 2 bases and J dropped 5 bases, with 1 base sitting between them. This CDR3 comprises 12 residues. The germline V gene encodes CDR1 LGHDT and CDR2 YNNKEL (reference sequence). The CDR3, as DNA: TGTGCCAGCAGCCAACATAATTCACCCCTCCACTTT. This encodes CASSQHNSPLHF.

The chain joins TRBV4-1 to TRBJ2-5; 9 bases are a match to TRBD2. Germline lookup yields CDR1 MGHRA and CDR2 YSYEKL. The CDR3 consists of 17 residues. J was trimmed by 6 bases and V by 1 base; bases with no gene match: 12. The CDR3 loop is CASSQGRGGPIGKTQYF. CDR3 DNA: TGCGCCAGCAGCCAAGGGCGGGGGGGCCCTATTGGGAAGACCCAGTACTTC.

This clonotype was seen only a few times. The chain employs TRBV3-1 and TRBJ2-5; 8 bases match TRBD1. The CDR3 is made up of 14 amino acids. The germline CDR1 and CDR2 sequences are LGHDT and YNNKEL (reference sequence). V trimming: 0 bases; J trimming: 5 bases; junction bases outside the gene matches: 2. Here the CDR3 reads CASSQDRGRETQYF. The CDR3 nucleotides are TGTGCCAGCAGCCAAGACAGGGGGCGGGAGACCCAGTACTTC.

The chain uses TRBV9 and TRBJ2-6; D may be TRBD1 or TRBD2 (5 bases each). In germline, CDR1 is SGDLS, CDR2 YYNGEE. The V end was cut by 0 bases, the J end by 2 bases, with 12 bases between. CDR3 length: 17 residues. The CDR3 here is CASSVGGIRAGANVLTF. In DNA, the CDR3 is TGTGCCAGCAGCGTAGGGGGGATAAGAGCTGGGGCCAACGTCCTGACTTTC. The full variable domain, with the rest looked up from reference TRBV9 and TRBJ2-6, is DSGVTQTPKHLITATGQRVTLRCSPRSGDLSVYWYQQSLDQGLQFLIQYYNGEERAKGNILERFSAQQFPDLHSELNLSSLELGDSALYFCASSVGGIRAGANVLTFGAGSRLTVL.

The chain carries TRBV10-3 and TRBJ2-5; TRBD2 matches at 9 bases. The CDR3 is 13 amino acids. Losses at the gene ends were 6 bases for V and 3 bases for J; bases not matched to a gene: 2. CDR1 is ENHRY, CDR2 SYGVKD, per germline. The CDR3 reads CAIRGTSKETQYF. CDR3 coding DNA: TGTGCCATCAGGGGGACTAGCAAAGAGACCCAGTACTTC.

In DNA, the CDR3 is TGCAGCGTTGAATACAGGGAGGACACTGAAGCTTTCTTT. Its protein product is CSVEYREDTEAFF. The J gene is TRBJ1-1, the V gene TRBV29-1, with D possibly being TRBD1 (6 bases). Germline V CDR1 and CDR2: SQVTM, ANQGSEA. Between the trimmed V and J ends, which lost 2 bases and 3 bases, there was a span of 10 bases. CDR3 length equals 13 residues. Full variable domain (remainder filled in from reference TRBV29-1 and TRBJ1-1): SAVISQKPSRDICQRGTSLTIQCQVDSQVTMMFWYRQQPGQSLTLIATANQGSEATYESGFVIDKFPISRPNLTFSTLTVSNMSPEDSSIYLCSVEYREDTEAFFGQGTRLTVV.